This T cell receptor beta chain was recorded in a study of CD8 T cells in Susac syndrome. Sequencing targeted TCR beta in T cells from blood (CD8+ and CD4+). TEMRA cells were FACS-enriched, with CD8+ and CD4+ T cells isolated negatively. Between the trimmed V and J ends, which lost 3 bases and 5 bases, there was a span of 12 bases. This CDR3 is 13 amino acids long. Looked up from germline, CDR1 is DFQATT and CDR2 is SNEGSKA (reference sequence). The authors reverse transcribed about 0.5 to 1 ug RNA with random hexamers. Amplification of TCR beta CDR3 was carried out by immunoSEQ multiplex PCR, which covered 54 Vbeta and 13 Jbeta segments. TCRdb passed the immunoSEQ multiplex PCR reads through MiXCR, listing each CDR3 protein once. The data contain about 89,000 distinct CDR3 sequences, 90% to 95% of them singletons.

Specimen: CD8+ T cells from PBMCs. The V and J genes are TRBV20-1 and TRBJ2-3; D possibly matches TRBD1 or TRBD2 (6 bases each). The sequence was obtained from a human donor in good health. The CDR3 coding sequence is TGCAGTGCTAGCTGGGGGGCAATAGATACGCAGTATTTT. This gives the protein CSASWGAIDTQYF.